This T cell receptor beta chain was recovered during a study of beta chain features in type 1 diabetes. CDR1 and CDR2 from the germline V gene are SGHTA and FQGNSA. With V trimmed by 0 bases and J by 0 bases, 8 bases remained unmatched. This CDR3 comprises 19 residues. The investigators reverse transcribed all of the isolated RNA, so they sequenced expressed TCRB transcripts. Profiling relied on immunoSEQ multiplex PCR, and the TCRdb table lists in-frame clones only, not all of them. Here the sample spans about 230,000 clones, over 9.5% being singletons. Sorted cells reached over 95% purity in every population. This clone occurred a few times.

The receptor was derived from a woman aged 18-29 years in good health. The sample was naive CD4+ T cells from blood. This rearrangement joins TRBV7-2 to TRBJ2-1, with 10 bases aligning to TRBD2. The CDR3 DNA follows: TGTGCCAGCAGCTTAGCGCATACTAGCGGGAAGAGCTCCTACAATGAGCAGTTCTTC. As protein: CASSLAHTSGKSSYNEQFF.